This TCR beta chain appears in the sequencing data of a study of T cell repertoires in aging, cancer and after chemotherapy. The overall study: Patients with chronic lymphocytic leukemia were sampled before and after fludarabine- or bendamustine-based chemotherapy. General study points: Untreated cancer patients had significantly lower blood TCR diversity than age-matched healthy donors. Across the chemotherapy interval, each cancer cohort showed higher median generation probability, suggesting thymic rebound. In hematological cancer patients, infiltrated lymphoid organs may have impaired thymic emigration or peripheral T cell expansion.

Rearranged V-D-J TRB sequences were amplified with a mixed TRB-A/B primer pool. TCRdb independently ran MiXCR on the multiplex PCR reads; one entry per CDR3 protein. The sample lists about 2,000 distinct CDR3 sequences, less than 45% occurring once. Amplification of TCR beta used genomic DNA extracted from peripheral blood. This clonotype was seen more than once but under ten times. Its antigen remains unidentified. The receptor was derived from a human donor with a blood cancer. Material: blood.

This CDR3 reads CASSLSLGRGNQPQHF. In DNA form, the CDR3 reads TGTGCCAGCAGTTTAAGTTTAGGGAGGGGCAATCAGCCCCAGCATTTT. The gene calls are TRBV12-3 or TRBV12-4 and TRBJ1-5; D is unclear. V was shortened by 2 bases and J by 2 bases, with 13 bases between the two germline ends. The length of the CDR3 is 16 residues.